This T cell receptor (beta chain) was captured in a study of identical twins. MiXCR, run by TCRdb on the 5' RACE reads, gives a single entry per CDR3 protein. The sample carries around 690,000 distinct CDR3 sequences, roughly 20% recorded once. This CDR3 is built from 13 residues. V dropped 6 bases and J dropped 1 base, with 9 bases sitting between them. This clonotype turned up a few times. These data were likewise used in another study, on T cells expressing NK-cell markers.

Sequencing was performed on PBMCs. The rearrangement uses TRBV12-3 or TRBV12-4 and TRBJ1-1; D is undetermined. The TCR sequence derives from a woman aged 18 to 35 in good health. CDR3 DNA: TGTGCCAGCAGAGAGGGAGGGAACACTGAAGCTTTCTTT. Translation gives CASREGGNTEAFF.